Listed below are T cell receptor beta chains from one sample, sequenced in a study of T-cell memory formation after mild COVID-19. MiXCR, applied by TCRdb to the 5' RACE reads, yields one record per CDR3 protein. Here the sample spans about half a million distinct CDR3 sequences, 15% to 20% being singletons. Sequenced material: PBMCs or a T cell subset sorted from them (not recorded which). These receptors were obtained from an adult woman who had mild COVID-19 (a few samples of this study predate the infection). Cell type and time point are not known. Both conserved end residues are part of each CDR3. D genes are given only for firm matches. Expanded clones are given a class, and other clones once, few, many or no size at all.

V gene	D gene	J gene	clone size	CDR3 protein	CDR3 DNA
TRBV12-3/TRBV12-4	-	TRBJ2-3	few	CASSLWGTDTQYF	TGTGCCAGCAGTTTATGGGGGACAGATACGCAGTATTTT
TRBV27	TRBD1	TRBJ1-2	-	CASSLTGQNYGYTF	TGTGCCAGCAGTCTCACGGGACAGAACTATGGCTACACCTTC
TRBV5-1	-	TRBJ1-4	-	CASSLEGPRRGPATNEKLFF	TGCGCCAGCAGCTTGGAGGGACCAAGAAGGGGCCCTGCAACTAATGAAAAACTGTTTTTT
TRBV5-1	-	TRBJ1-3	few	CASSGGSGPRQNTIYF	TGCGCCAGCAGCGGGGGGTCGGGACCGCGACAAAACACCATATATTTT
TRBV6-2/TRBV6-3	-	TRBJ1-5	few	CASSTPGGYSNQPQHF	TGTGCCAGCAGTACCCCCGGGGGTTATAGCAATCAGCCCCAGCATTTT
TRBV6-2/TRBV6-3	-	TRBJ2-5	-	CASIFSSREETQYF	TGTGCCAGCATCTTCTCCAGCAGAGAAGAGACCCAGTACTTC
TRBV3-1	TRBD1	TRBJ1-2	few	CASSRLGGTGEGYTF	TGTGCCAGCAGCCGTCTCGGAGGGACAGGGGAAGGCTACACCTTC
TRBV12-3/TRBV12-4	-	TRBJ1-1	-	CASRASNTEAFF	TGTGCCAGCCGGGCCTCGAACACTGAAGCTTTCTTT
TRBV12-3/TRBV12-4	-	TRBJ2-3	-	CASSSYVEDCTDTQYF	TGTGCCAGCAGTTCCTACGTTGAGGACTGCACAGATACGCAGTATTTT
TRBV5-1	TRBD2	TRBJ2-1	-	CASSTSGIEGNEQFF	TGCGCCAGCAGCACTAGCGGGATAGAAGGTAATGAGCAGTTCTTC
TRBV7-6	TRBD1	TRBJ2-3	-	CASRGQDTDTQYF	TGTGCCAGCAGAGGACAGGACACAGATACGCAGTATTTT
TRBV29-1	-	TRBJ2-1	-	CSVVTTGTAYNEQFF	TGCAGCGTCGTGACGACCGGGACCGCATACAATGAGCAGTTCTTC
TRBV12-3/TRBV12-4	-	TRBJ1-1	few	CASSFSDSTEAFF	TGTGCCAGCAGTTTTTCAGACAGTACCGAAGCTTTCTTT
TRBV7-6	-	TRBJ2-7	-	CASSRLAEHYEQYF	TGTGCCAGCAGCCGTTTAGCGGAACACTACGAGCAGTACTTC
TRBV20-1	TRBD1	TRBJ1-5	-	CSARTQGGRDQPQHF	TGCAGTGCTAGAACCCAGGGGGGGCGAGATCAGCCCCAGCATTTT
TRBV7-9	-	TRBJ1-4	few	CASRDGNEKLFF	TGTGCCAGCAGGGACGGGAATGAAAAACTGTTTTTT
TRBV4-1	TRBD1	TRBJ1-1	-	CASSPQGVLDEAFF	TGCGCCAGCAGCCCACAGGGGGTTTTGGATGAAGCTTTCTTT
TRBV7-2	TRBD1	TRBJ2-7	-	CASSESSDRAYEQYF	TGTGCCAGCAGCGAATCCTCGGACAGGGCCTACGAGCAGTACTTC
TRBV12-3/TRBV12-4	-	TRBJ2-1	-	CASSPVQGGRDEQFF	TGTGCCAGCAGTCCCGTTCAGGGGGGGCGCGATGAGCAGTTCTTC
TRBV12-3/TRBV12-4	-	TRBJ1-5	-	CASSSSGQGNQPQHF	TGTGCCAGCAGCTCATCAGGGCAGGGAAATCAGCCCCAGCATTTT
TRBV11-2	-	TRBJ1-2	few	CASSWGLVGLYGYTF	TGTGCCAGCAGCTGGGGGTTGGTGGGACTCTATGGCTACACCTTC
TRBV20-1	-	TRBJ2-1	few	CSARVRSSYNEQFF	TGCAGTGCTAGAGTCCGAAGCTCCTACAATGAGCAGTTCTTC
TRBV7-3	-	TRBJ1-2	many	CASSSYRSAVDGYTF	TGTGCCAGCAGCAGTTACAGGTCAGCTGTTGATGGCTACACCTTC
TRBV24-1	TRBD1	TRBJ2-1	few	CATRQGAENEQFF	TGTGCCACCCGACAGGGGGCAGAGAATGAGCAGTTCTTC
TRBV6-5	-	TRBJ1-2	few	CASRRGWSGDGYTF	TGTGCCAGCAGAAGGGGCTGGTCGGGAGATGGCTACACCTTC
TRBV11-2	-	TRBJ2-7	many	CASSRSGYEQYF	TGTGCCAGCAGCCGTAGCGGCTACGAGCAGTACTTC
TRBV11-2	-	TRBJ2-7	-	CASSYDRFGPYEQYF	TGTGCCAGCAGCTATGACAGGTTTGGGCCCTACGAGCAGTACTTC
TRBV7-9	TRBD1	TRBJ2-7	-	CASSPATGTGFNEQYF	TGTGCCAGCAGCCCCGCAACCGGGACAGGGTTCAACGAGCAGTACTTC
TRBV3-1	-	TRBJ1-6	few	CASSQRQKDSPLHF	TGTGCCAGCAGCCAAAGACAGAAGGACTCACCCCTCCACTTT
TRBV9	TRBD2	TRBJ2-1	few	CASSTGLATYNEQFF	TGTGCCAGCAGCACCGGACTAGCGACCTACAATGAGCAGTTCTTC
TRBV7-8	-	TRBJ2-3	-	CASSLEGPSTDTQYF	TGTGCCAGCAGCTTAGAGGGACCGAGCACAGATACGCAGTATTTT
TRBV27	-	TRBJ1-6	many	CASSPGTPIRALHF	TGTGCCAGCAGTCCTGGGACGCCAATTCGGGCCCTCCACTTT
TRBV20-1	-	TRBJ1-5	-	CSAMVELHQPQHF	TGCAGTGCTATGGTGGAGTTGCATCAGCCCCAGCATTTT
TRBV20-1	-	TRBJ1-1	-	CSARADPGVVGNTEALF	TGCAGTGCTAGAGCGGACCCGGGAGTTGTTGGAAACACTGAAGCTCTCTTT
TRBV7-6	TRBD2	TRBJ2-7	-	CASSLERGASGVYEQYF	TGTGCCAGCAGCTTAGAGCGAGGGGCTAGCGGGGTCTACGAGCAGTACTTC
TRBV18	-	TRBJ2-5	-	CASSDSLQETQYF	TGTGCCAGCTCTGACAGCCTTCAAGAGACCCAGTACTTC
TRBV7-6	TRBD1	TRBJ2-2	-	CASSLGDRAGTGELFF	TGTGCCAGCAGCTTAGGGGACAGGGCGGGAACCGGGGAGCTGTTTTTT
TRBV6-6	-	TRBJ1-1	few	CASHREGNTEAFF	TGTGCCAGTCACAGGGAGGGGAACACTGAAGCTTTCTTT
TRBV12-3/TRBV12-4	-	TRBJ2-7	few	CASSSTVGGHEQYF	TGTGCCAGCAGTTCCACAGTGGGGGGCCACGAGCAGTACTTC
TRBV4-2	TRBD2	TRBJ2-7	once	CASSQDGGGPYEQYF	TGTGCCAGCAGCCAAGACGGGGGGGGCCCCTACGAGCAGTACTTC
TRBV19	-	TRBJ2-3	-	CASSTTRRSGTDTQYF	TGTGCCAGTAGTACTACACGACGGTCGGGCACAGATACGCAGTATTTT
TRBV5-8	TRBD1	TRBJ2-7	few	CASSLGGTAVREQYF	TGTGCCAGCAGCTTGGGAGGGACAGCCGTCAGGGAGCAGTACTTC
TRBV2	-	TRBJ2-7	few	CASSDYIKGYEQYF	TGTGCCAGCAGTGATTACATAAAGGGCTACGAGCAGTACTTC
TRBV7-9	-	TRBJ2-1	-	CASSLIRNNNEQFF	TGTGCCAGCAGCTTAATTCGGAATAACAATGAGCAGTTCTTC
TRBV6-1	-	TRBJ1-1	few	CASGGHYRNTEAFF	TGTGCCAGCGGGGGACATTACCGAAACACTGAAGCTTTCTTT
TRBV5-1	-	TRBJ2-1	few	CASSSEGLNEQFF	TGCGCCAGCAGCTCTGAGGGACTGAATGAGCAGTTCTTC
TRBV5-1	TRBD2	TRBJ2-2	few	CASSLTSGRGTGELFF	TGCGCCAGCAGCTTGACTAGCGGGAGAGGTACCGGGGAGCTGTTTTTT
TRBV5-6	TRBD1	TRBJ2-1	-	CASSLAPGGEQFF	TGTGCCAGCAGCTTGGCCCCAGGGGGTGAGCAGTTCTTC
TRBV6-5	TRBD1	TRBJ2-2	many	CASTFDRGKSGELFF	TGTGCCAGCACCTTCGACAGGGGGAAGTCCGGGGAGCTGTTTTTT
TRBV20-1	-	TRBJ2-3	-	CSAPRLVGAQYF	TGCAGTGCCCCCAGACTAGTCGGCGCGCAGTATTTT
TRBV6-2/TRBV6-3	TRBD2	TRBJ2-5	-	CASSPGLAGLETQYF	TGTGCCAGCAGCCCCGGGCTAGCGGGTTTAGAGACCCAGTACTTC
TRBV24-1	-	TRBJ2-7	few	CATIKNGLGNLGQYF	TGTGCCACCATCAAAAACGGCTTGGGAAACTTAGGGCAGTACTTC
TRBV5-4	-	TRBJ2-1	-	CASSRNGNEQFF	TGTGCCAGCAGCCGTAACGGCAATGAGCAGTTCTTC
TRBV12-3/TRBV12-4	-	TRBJ1-5	few	CASSTGYGQPQHF	TGTGCCAGCAGTACAGGGTACGGTCAGCCCCAGCATTTT
TRBV10-3	-	TRBJ2-3	-	CAISGATDTQYF	TGTGCCATCAGCGGAGCCACAGATACGCAGTATTTT